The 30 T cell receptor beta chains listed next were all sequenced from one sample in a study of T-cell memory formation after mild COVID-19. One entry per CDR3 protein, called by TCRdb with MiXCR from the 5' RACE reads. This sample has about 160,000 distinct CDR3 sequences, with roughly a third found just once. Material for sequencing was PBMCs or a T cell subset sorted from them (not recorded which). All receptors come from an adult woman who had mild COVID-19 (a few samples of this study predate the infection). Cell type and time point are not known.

DNA of the CDR3: TGTGCCAGCAGCCATCTAGGGGGGAATCAGCCCCAGCATTTT. Translating it yields CASSHLGGNQPQHF. The chain has TRBV3-1 and TRBJ1-5, with TRBD1 as a possible D gene (6 bases). The CDR3 is 14 amino acids. V lost 3 bases and J lost 4, with 10 bases in between. Looked up from germline, CDR1 is LGHDT and CDR2 is YNNKEL (reference sequence). Full variable domain (outside the CDR3, taken from reference TRBV3-1 and TRBJ1-5): DTAVSQTPKYLVTQMGNDKSIKCEQNLGHDTMYWYKQDSKKFLKIMFSYNNKELIINETVPNRFSPKSPDKAHLNLHINSLELGDSAVYFCASSHLGGNQPQHFGDGTRLSIL.

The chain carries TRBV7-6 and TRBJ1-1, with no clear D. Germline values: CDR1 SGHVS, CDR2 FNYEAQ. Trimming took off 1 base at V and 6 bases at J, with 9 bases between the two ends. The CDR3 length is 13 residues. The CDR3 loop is CASSLGGFAEAFF. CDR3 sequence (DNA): TGTGCCAGCAGCTTAGGGGGTTTTGCTGAAGCTTTCTTT.

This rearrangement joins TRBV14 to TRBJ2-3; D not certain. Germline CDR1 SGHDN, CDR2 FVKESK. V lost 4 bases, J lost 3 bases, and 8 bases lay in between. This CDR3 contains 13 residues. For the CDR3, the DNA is TGTGCCAGCAGCCTAATCGGGACAGATACGCAGTATTTT. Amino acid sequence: CASSLIGTDTQYF.

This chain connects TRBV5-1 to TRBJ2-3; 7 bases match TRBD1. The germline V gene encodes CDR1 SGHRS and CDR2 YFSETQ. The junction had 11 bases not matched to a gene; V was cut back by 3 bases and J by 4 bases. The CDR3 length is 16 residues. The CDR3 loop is CASSWGTAASADTQYF. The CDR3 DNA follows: TGCGCCAGCAGCTGGGGGACAGCCGCGAGCGCAGATACGCAGTATTTT.

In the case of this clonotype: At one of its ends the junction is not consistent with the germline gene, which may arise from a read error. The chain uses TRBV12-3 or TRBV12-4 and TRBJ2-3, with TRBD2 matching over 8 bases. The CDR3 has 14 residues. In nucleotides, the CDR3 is TGTGCCAGCAGATTAGCGGGGCCCACAGATACGCAGTATTTT. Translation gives CASRLAGPTDTQYF.

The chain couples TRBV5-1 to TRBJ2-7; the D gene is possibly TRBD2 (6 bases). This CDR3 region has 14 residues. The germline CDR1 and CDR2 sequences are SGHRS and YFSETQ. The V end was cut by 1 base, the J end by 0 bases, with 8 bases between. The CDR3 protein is CASSLIGSSYEQYF. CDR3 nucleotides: TGCGCCAGCAGCTTGATCGGGAGCTCCTACGAGCAGTACTTC.

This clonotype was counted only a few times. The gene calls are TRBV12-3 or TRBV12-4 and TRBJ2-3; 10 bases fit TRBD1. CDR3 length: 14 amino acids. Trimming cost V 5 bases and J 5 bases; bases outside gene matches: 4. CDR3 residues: CASSGTGVGDTQYF. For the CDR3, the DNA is TGTGCCAGCAGTGGGACAGGGGTGGGAGATACGCAGTATTTT.

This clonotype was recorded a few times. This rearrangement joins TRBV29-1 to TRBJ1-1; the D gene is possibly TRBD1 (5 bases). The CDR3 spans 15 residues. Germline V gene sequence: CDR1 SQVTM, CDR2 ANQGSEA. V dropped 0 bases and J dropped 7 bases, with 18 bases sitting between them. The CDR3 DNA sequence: TGCAGCGTTGAAGATTCTGGCAGGGAAGGGGATGAAGCTTTCTTT. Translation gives CSVEDSGREGDEAFF.

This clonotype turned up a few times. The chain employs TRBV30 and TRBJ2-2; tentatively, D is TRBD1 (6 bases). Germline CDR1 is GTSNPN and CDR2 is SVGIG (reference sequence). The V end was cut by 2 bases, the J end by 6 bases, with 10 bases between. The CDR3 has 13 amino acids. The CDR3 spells CAWSQGTPGELFF. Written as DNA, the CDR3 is TGTGCCTGGAGTCAGGGGACGCCCGGGGAGCTGTTTTTT.

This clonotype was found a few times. Written as DNA, the CDR3 is TGTGCCAGCCTCTACAGGGGTTTCCTGACTGAAGCTTTCTTT. Translation: CASLYRGFLTEAFF. The chain recombines TRBV7-3 with TRBJ1-1; the match to TRBD1 covers 7 bases. From germline, CDR1 is SGHTA and CDR2 FQGTGA. The CDR3 is made up of 14 amino acids. After removal of 8 bases from V and 5 bases from J, the junction contained 11 bases not matched to a gene.

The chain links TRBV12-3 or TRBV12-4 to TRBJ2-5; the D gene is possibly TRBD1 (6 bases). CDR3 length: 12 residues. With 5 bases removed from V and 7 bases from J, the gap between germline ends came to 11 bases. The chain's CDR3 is CASSPSRGTQYF. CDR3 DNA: TGTGCCAGCAGTCCGTCCAGGGGGACCCAGTACTTC.

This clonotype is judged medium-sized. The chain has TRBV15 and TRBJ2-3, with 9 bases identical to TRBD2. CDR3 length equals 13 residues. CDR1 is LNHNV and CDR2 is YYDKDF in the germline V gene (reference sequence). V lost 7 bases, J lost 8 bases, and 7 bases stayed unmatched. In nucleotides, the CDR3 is TGTGCCACCACGGCGGGGGGGCTGGGTACGCAGTATTTT. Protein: CATTAGGLGTQYF. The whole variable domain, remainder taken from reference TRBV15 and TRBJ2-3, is DAMVIQNPRYQVTQFGKPVTLSCSQTLNHNVMYWYQQKSSQAPKLLFHYYDKDFNNEADTPDNFQSRRPNTSFCFLDIRSPGLGDTAMYLCATTAGGLGTQYFGPGTRLTVL.

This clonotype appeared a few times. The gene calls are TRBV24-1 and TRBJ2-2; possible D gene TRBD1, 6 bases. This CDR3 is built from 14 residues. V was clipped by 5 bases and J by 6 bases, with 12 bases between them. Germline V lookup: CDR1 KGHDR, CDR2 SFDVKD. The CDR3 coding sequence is TGTGCCACCAGTGCGACAGGATGGGCCGGGGAGCTGTTTTTT. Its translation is CATSATGWAGELFF.

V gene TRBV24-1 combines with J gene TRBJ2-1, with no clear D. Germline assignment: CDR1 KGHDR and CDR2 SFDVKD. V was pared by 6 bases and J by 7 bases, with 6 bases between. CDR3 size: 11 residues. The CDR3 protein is CATSFVNEQFF. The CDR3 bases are TGTGCCACCAGTTTTGTGAATGAGCAGTTCTTC.

The CDR3 DNA sequence: TGTGCCACCAGTGAGGGACACACAGATACGCAGTATTTT. This encodes CATSEGHTDTQYF. The chain combines TRBV24-1 with TRBJ2-3, with D perhaps TRBD1 (6 bases). The CDR3 is made up of 13 amino acids. V gave up 4 bases and J gave up 2 bases, with 6 bases separating them. CDR1 KGHDR and CDR2 SFDVKD come from the germline V gene.

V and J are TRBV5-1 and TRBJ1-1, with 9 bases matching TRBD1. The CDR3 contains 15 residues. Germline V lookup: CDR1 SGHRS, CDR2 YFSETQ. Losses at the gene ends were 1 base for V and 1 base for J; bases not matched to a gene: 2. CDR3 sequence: CASSLIQGANTEAFF. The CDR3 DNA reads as TGCGCCAGCAGCTTGATACAGGGGGCGAACACTGAAGCTTTCTTT.

In DNA form, the CDR3 reads TGTGCCAGCTCACCGAGGACAGGGATCACTGAAGCTTTCTTT. Its protein product is CASSPRTGITEAFF. The chain employs TRBV18 and TRBJ1-1; 8 nucleotides agree with TRBD1. The CDR3 contains 14 residues. V lost 3 bases, J lost 4 bases, and 4 bases stayed unmatched. In germline, CDR1 is KGHSH, CDR2 LQKENI. The variable domain in full, with the rest retrieved from reference TRBV18 and TRBJ1-1, is NAGVMQNPRHLVRRRGQEARLRCSPMKGHSHVYWYRQLPEEGLKFMVYLQKENIIDESGMPKERFSAEFPKEGPSILRIQQVVRGDSAAYFCASSPRTGITEAFFGQGTRLTVV.

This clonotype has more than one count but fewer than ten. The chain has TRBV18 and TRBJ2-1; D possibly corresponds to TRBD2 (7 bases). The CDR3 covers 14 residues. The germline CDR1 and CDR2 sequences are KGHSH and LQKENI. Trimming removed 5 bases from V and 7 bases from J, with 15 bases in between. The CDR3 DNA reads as TGTGCCAGCTCAGCCCGTCGGGGGGCAAATGAGCAGTTCTTC. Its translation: CASSARRGANEQFF.

The DNA of the CDR3 is TGTGCCAGCAGCTTCACCGGAGGAAACTATGGCTACACCTTC. Translating it yields CASSFTGGNYGYTF. The chain couples TRBV11-2 to TRBJ1-2; D gene uncertain. The germline CDR1 and CDR2 sequences are SGHAT and FQNNGV. Trimming shortened V by 3 bases and J by 2 bases, and 10 bases separated the two germline ends. This CDR3 is 14 amino acids long.

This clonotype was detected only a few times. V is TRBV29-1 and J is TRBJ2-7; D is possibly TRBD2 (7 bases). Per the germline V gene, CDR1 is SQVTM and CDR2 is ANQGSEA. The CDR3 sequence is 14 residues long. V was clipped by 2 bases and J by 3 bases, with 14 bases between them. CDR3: CSVENPGGGYEQYF. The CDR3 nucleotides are TGCAGCGTTGAAAATCCGGGGGGCGGCTACGAGCAGTACTTC.

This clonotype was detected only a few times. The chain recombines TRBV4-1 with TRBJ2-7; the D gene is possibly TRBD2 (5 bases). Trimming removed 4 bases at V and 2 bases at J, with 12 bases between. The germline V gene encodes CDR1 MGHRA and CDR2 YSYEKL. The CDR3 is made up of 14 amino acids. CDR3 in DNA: TGCGCCAGCAGCCCCCGAGGGCAGGCCTACGAGCAGTACTTC. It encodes CASSPRGQAYEQYF.

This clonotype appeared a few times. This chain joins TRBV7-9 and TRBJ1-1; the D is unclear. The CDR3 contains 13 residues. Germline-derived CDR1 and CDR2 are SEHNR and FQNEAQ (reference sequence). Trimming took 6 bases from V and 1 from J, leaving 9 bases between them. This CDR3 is CASRDGRNTEAFF. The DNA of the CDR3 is TGTGCCAGCAGGGACGGCAGGAACACTGAAGCTTTCTTT.

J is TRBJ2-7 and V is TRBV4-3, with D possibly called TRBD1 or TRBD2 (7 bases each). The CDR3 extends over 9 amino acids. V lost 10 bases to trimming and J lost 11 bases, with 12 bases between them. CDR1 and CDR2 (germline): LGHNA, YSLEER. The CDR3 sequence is CAIAGGEYF. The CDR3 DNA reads TGCGCCATCGCAGGGGGGGAGTACTTC.

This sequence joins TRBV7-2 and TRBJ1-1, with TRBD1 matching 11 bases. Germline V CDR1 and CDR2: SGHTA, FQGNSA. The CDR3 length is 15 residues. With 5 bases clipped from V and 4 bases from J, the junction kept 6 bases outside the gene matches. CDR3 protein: CASSPDRGRITEAFF. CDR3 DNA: TGTGCCAGCAGCCCGGACAGGGGGCGGATCACTGAAGCTTTCTTT.

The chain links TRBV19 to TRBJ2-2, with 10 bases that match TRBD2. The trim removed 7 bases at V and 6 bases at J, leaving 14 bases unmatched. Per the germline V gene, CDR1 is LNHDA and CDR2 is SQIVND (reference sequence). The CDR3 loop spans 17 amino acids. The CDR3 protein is CASTQSGGVRKAGELFF. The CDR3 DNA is TGTGCCAGTACGCAAAGCGGGGGGGTTCGGAAGGCCGGGGAGCTGTTTTTT.

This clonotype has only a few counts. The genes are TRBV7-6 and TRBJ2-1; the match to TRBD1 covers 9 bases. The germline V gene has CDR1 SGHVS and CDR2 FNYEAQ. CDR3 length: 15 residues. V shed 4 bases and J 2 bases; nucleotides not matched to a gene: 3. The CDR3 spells CASSWDRATYNEQFF. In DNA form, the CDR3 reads TGTGCCAGCAGCTGGGACAGGGCAACCTACAATGAGCAGTTCTTC.

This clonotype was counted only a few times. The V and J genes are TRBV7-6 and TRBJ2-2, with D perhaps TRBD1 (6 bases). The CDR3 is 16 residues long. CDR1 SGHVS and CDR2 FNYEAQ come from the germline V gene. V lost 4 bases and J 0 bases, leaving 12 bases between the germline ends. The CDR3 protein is CASSSPDSANTGELFF. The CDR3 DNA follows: TGTGCCAGCAGCTCCCCGGACAGCGCGAACACCGGGGAGCTGTTTTTT.

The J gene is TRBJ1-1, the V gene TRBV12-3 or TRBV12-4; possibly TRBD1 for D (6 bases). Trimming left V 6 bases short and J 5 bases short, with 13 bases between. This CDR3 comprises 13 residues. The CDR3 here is CASRAGGLTEAFF. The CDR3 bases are TGTGCCAGCAGGGCTGGGGGGCTAACTGAAGCTTTCTTT.

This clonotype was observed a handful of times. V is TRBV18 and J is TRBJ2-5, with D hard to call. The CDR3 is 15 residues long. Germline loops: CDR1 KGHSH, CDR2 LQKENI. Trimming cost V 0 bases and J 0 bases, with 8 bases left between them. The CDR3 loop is CASSPPRTDQETQYF. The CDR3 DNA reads TGTGCCAGCTCACCACCGAGGACGGACCAAGAGACCCAGTACTTC.

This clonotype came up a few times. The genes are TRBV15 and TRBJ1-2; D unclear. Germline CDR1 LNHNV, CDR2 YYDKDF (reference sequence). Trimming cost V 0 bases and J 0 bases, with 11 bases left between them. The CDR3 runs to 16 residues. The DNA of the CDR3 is TGTGCCACCAGCAGAGATCAGGAGGTCGCTAACTATGGCTACACCTTC. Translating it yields CATSRDQEVANYGYTF.